This paragraph reports one TCR beta chain. V was shortened by 1 base and J by 3 bases, with 11 bases between the two germline ends. Germline lookup yields CDR1 SGHRS and CDR2 YFSETQ. This CDR3 has 14 residues. Per the original data handling: Amplification from reference gene primers served as the basis for estimated nucleated cell counts. TCRdb keeps only in-frame clones here, not all; method: immunoSEQ multiplex PCR. V and J calls and clone size follow that table, whereas D and trimming were derived from the DNA. Found here are 150,000 or so clones, roughly four fifths of them singletons; the top ten hold under 6%. This sample was taken from a study of blood T cell repertoires in COVID-19. Background on the study: Spain, Italy and the United States supplied samples that represented acute and convalescent COVID-19. The analysed material was cDNA or gDNA that came from T cells, B-cell-depleted T cells, or PBMCs.

What was sequenced was peripheral blood. The TCR originated in a woman aged 80 or over with active or convalescent COVID-19. The gene calls are TRBV5-1 and TRBJ2-7; no reliable D call. The CDR3: CASSLRVANYEQYF. DNA of the CDR3: TGCGCCAGCAGCTTGCGGGTCGCGAACTACGAGCAGTACTTC.